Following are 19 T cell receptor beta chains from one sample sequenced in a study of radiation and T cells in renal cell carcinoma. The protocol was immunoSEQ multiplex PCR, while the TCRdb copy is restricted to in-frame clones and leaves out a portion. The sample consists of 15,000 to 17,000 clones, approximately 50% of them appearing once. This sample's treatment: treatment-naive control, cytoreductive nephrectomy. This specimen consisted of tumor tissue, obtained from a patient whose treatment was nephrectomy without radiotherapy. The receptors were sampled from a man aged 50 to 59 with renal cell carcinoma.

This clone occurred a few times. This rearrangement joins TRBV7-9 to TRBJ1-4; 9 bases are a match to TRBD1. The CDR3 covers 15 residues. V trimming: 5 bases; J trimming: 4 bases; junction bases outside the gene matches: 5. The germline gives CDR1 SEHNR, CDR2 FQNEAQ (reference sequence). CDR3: CASSPGQGNNEKLFF. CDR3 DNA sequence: TGTGCCAGCAGCCCTGGACAGGGGAATAATGAAAAACTGTTTTTT.

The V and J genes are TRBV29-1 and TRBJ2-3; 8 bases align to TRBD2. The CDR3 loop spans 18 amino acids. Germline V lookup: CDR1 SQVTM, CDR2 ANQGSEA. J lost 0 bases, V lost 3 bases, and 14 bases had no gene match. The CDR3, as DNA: TGCAGCGTTGATGCCTTAGGCCCGGGGGGGACTAGCACAGATACGCAGTATTTT. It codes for CSVDALGPGGTSTDTQYF.

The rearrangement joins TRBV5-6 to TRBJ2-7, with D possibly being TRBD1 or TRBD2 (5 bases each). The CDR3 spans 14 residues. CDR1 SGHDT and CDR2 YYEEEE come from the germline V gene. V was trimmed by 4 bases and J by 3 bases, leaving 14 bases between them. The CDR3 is CASSGDGEVYEQYF. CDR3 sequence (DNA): TGTGCCAGCAGCGGGGACGGAGAAGTCTACGAGCAGTACTTC.

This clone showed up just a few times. Here the CDR3 DNA reads TGTGCCAGCAGGACAGCGCAGGGGGCGTCCTACGAGCAGTACTTC. Encoded protein: CASRTAQGASYEQYF. The chain uses TRBV6-1 and TRBJ2-7; TRBD1 aligns across 8 bases. The V and J ends lost 6 bases and 1 base, in that order; junction bases with no gene match: 8. Germline CDR1 MNHNS, CDR2 SASEGT. CDR3 length equals 15 residues.

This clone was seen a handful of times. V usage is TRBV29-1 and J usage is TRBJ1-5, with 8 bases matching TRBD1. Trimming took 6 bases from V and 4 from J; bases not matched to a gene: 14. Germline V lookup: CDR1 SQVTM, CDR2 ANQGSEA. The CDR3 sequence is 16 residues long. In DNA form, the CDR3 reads TGCAGCGTCGCCCTTAGGGCAGGGGGCATAAATCAGCCCCAGCATTTT. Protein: CSVALRAGGINQPQHF.

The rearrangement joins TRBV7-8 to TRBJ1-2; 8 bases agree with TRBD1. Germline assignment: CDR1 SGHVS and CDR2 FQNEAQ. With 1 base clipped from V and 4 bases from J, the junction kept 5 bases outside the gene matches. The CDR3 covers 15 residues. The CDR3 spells CASSLDQGARYGYTF. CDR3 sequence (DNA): TGTGCCAGCAGCTTAGATCAGGGGGCCCGCTATGGCTACACCTTC.

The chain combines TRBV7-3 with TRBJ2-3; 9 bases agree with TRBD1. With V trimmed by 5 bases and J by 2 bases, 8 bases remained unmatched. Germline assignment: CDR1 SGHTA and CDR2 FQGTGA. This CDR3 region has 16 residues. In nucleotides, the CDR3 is TGTGCCAGCAGCCTCCGGGGGACAGGGTCCACAGATACGCAGTATTTT. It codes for CASSLRGTGSTDTQYF.

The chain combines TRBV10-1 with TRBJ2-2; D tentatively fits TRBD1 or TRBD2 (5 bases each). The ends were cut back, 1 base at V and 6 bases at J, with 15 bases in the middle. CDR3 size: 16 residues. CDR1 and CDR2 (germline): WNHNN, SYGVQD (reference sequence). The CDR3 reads CASSEFRDPRAGELFF. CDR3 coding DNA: TGCGCCAGCAGTGAGTTTCGGGACCCCCGGGCCGGGGAGCTGTTTTTT.

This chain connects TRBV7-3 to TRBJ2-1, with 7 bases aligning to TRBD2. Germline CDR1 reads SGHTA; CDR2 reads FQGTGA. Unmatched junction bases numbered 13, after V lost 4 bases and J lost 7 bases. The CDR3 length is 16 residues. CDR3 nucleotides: TGTGCCAGCAGCTATGGTGGGGGAGGGCCAGAGAATGAGCAGTTCTTC. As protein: CASSYGGGGPENEQFF.

The CDR3 nucleotides read TGTGCCATCAGGAGACAGGGGGCCACTGAAGCTTTCTTT. Translation gives CAIRRQGATEAFF. This sequence joins TRBV10-3 and TRBJ1-1; 10 nucleotides match TRBD1. The germline gives CDR1 ENHRY, CDR2 SYGVKD. V lost 6 bases, J lost 4 bases, and 2 bases stayed unmatched. The CDR3 runs 13 residues.

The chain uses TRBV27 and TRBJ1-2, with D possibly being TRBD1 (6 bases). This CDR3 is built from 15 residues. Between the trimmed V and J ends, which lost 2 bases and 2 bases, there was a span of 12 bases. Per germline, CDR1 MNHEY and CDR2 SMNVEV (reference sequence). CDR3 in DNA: TGTGCCAGCAGTTTAGGGCAGGGGTTCAACTATGGCTACACCTTC. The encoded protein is CASSLGQGFNYGYTF.

As DNA, the CDR3 is TGTGCCAGCAGCTTGGGGGATACCGGGACTAGTCGGGAGACCCAGTACTTC. Its protein product is CASSLGDTGTSRETQYF. The V and J genes are TRBV11-2 and TRBJ2-5; TRBD2 matches 8 bases. Germline-derived CDR1 and CDR2 are SGHAT and FQNNGV. V trimming: 3 bases; J trimming: 5 bases; junction bases outside the gene matches: 14. The CDR3 consists of 17 residues.

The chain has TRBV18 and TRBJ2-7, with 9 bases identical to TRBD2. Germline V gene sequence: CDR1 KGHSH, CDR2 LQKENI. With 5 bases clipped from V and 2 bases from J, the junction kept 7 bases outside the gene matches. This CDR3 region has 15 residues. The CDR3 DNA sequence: TGTGCCAGCTCATCCGGACTAGCGACTACCTACGAGCAGTACTTC. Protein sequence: CASSSGLATTYEQYF.

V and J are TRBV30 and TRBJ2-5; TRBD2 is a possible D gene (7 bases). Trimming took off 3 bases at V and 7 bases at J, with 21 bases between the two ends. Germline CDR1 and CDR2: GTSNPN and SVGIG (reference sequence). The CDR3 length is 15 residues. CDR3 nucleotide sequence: TGTGCCTGGAGCGCTCCCGGGGGGCCGGAAGGGACCCAGTACTTC. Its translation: CAWSAPGGPEGTQYF. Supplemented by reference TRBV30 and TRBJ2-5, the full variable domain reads SQTIHQWPATLVQPVGSPLSLECTVEGTSNPNLYWYRQAAGRGLQLLFYSVGIGQISSEVPQNLSASRPQDRQFILSSKKLLLSDSGFYLCAWSAPGGPEGTQYFGPGTRLLVL.

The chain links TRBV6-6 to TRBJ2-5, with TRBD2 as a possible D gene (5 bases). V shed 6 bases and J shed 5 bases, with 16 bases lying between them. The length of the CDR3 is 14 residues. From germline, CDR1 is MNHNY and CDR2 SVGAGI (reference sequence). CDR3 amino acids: CASRRVSPQETQYF. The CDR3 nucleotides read TGTGCCAGCAGGAGGGTCTCCCCCCAGGAGACCCAGTACTTC.

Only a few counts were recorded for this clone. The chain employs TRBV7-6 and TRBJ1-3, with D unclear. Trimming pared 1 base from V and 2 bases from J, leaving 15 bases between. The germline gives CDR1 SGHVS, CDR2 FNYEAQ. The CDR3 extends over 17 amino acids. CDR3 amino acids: CASSLVNRALAGNTIYF. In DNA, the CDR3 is TGTGCCAGCAGCTTAGTGAATCGAGCCCTTGCTGGAAACACCATATATTTT.

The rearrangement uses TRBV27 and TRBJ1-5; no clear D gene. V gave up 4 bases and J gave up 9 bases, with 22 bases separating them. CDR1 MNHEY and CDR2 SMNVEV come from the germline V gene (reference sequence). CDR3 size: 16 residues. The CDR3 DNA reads TGTGCCAGCAGTTCCCAAACCGACACCCCTCCGTGGCCCCAGCATTTT. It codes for CASSSQTDTPPWPQHF.

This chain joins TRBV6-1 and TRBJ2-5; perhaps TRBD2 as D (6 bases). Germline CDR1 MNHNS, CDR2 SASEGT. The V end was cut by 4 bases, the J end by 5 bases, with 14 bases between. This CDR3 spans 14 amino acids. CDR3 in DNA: TGTGCCAGCAGTGCAAAGACTAGTGGGGAGACCCAGTACTTC. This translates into CASSAKTSGETQYF.

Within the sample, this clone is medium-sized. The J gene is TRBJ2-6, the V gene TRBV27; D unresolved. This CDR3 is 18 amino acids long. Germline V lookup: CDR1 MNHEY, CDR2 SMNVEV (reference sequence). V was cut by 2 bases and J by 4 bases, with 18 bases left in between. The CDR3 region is CASSLPPVGPRGANVLTF. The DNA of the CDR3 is TGTGCCAGCAGTTTACCCCCGGTCGGCCCTCGGGGGGCCAACGTCCTGACTTTC.